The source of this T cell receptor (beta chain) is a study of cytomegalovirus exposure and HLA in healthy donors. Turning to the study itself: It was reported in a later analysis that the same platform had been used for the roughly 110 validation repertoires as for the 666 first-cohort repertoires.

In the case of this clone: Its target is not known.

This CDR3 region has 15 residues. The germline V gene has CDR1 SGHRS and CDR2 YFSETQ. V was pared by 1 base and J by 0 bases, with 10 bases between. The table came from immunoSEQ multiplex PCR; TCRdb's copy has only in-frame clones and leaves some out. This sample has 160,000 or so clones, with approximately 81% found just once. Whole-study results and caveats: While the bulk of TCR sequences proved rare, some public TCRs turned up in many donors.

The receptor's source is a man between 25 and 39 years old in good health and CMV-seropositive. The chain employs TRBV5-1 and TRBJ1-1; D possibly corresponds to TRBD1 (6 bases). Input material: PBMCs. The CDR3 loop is CASSLSDRLNTEAFF. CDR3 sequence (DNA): TGCGCCAGCAGCTTGTCGGACAGACTGAACACTGAAGCTTTCTTT.